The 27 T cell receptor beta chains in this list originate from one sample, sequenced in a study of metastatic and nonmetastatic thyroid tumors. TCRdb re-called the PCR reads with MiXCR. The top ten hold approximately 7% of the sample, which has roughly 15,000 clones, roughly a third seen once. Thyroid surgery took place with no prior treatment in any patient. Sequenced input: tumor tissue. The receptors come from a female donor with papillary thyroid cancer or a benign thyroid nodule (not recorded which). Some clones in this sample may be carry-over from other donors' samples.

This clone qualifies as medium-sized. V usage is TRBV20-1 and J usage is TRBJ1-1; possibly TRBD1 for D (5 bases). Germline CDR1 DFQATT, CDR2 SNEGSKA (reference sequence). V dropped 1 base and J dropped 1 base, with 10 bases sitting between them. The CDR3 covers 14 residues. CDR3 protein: CSARAIGGNTEAFF. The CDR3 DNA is TGCAGTGCTAGAGCCATTGGGGGGAACACTGAAGCTTTCTTT.

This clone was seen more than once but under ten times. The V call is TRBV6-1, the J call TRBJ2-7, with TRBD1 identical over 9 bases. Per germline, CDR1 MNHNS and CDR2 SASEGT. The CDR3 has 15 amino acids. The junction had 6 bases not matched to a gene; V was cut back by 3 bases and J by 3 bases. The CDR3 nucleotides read TGTGCCAGCAGTGACGTCACAGGGGGCGGCTACGAGCAGTACTTC. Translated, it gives CASSDVTGGGYEQYF.

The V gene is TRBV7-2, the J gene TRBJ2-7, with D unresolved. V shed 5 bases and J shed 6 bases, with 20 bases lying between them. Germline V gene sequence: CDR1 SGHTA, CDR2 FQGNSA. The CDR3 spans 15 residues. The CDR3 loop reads CASSRLGGMVGEQYF. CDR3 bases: TGTGCCAGCAGCCGTCTGGGCGGCATGGTCGGCGAGCAGTACTTC.

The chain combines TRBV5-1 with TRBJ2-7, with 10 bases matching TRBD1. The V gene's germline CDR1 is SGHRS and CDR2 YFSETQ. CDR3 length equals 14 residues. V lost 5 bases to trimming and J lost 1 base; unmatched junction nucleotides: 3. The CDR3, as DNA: TGCGCCAGCAGTTCGGGACAGGGGTCCTACGAGCAGTACTTC. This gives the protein CASSSGQGSYEQYF.

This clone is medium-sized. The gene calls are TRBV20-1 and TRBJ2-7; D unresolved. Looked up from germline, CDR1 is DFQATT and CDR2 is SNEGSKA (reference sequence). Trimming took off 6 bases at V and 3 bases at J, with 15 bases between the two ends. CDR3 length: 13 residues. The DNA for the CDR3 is TGCAGTGCGTTGGTAATCCCATACTACGAGCAGTACTTC. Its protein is CSALVIPYYEQYF.

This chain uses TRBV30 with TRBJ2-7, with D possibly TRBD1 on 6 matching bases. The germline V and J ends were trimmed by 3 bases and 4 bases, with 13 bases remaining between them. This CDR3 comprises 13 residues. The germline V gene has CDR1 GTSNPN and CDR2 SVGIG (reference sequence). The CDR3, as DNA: TGTGCCTGGAGGGTACAGGGTGGGTACGAGCAGTACTTC. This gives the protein CAWRVQGGYEQYF.

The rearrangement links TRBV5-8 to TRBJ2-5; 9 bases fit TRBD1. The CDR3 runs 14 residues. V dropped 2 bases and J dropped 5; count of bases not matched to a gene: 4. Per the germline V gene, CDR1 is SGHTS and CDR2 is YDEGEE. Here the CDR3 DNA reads TGTGCCAGCAGCTTATCGGGACAGGGCGAGACCCAGTACTTC. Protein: CASSLSGQGETQYF. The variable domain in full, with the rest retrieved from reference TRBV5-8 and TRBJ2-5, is EAGVTQSPTHLIKTRGQQATLRCSPISGHTSVYWYQQALGLGLQFLLWYDEGEERNRGNFPPRFSGRQFPNYSSELNVNALELEDSALYLCASSLSGQGETQYFGPGTRLLVL.

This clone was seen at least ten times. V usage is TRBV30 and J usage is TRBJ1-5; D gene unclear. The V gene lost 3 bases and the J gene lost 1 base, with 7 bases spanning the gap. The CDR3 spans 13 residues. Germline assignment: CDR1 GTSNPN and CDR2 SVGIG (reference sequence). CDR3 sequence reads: CAWSPSSNQPQHF. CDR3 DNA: TGTGCCTGGAGCCCCTCCAGCAATCAGCCCCAGCATTTT.

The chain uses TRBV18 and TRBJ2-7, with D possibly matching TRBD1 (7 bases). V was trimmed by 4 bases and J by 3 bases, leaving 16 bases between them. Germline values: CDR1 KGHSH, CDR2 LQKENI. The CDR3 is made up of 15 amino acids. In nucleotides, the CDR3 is TGTGCCAGCTCACAACAGACAGGGACTTACTACGAGCAGTACTTC. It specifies CASSQQTGTYYEQYF.

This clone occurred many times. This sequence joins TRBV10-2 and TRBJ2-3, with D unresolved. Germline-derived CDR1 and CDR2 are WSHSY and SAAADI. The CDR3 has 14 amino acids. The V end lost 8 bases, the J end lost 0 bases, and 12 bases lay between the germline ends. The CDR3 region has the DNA TGCGCCAGCGGCTCCTCGGGTAGCACAGATACGCAGTATTTT. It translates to CASGSSGSTDTQYF.

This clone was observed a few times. CDR3 nucleotide sequence: TGTGCCAGCAGTGAGGGACTAGCGGGAGAAGGGTCCTACAATGAGCAGTTCTTC. It yields the protein CASSEGLAGEGSYNEQFF. The chain recombines TRBV6-1 with TRBJ2-1, with 14 bases that match TRBD2. The CDR3 is 18 residues long. V shed 3 bases, J shed 1 base, and the junction held 5 bases outside the gene matches. Germline CDR1 reads MNHNS; CDR2 reads SASEGT.

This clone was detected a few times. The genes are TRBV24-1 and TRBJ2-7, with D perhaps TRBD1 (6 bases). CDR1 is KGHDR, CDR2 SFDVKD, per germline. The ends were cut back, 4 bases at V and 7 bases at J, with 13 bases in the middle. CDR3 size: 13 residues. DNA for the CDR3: TGTGCCACCAGTGACGGGGCGCAGGGGGAGCAGTACTTC. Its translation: CATSDGAQGEQYF.

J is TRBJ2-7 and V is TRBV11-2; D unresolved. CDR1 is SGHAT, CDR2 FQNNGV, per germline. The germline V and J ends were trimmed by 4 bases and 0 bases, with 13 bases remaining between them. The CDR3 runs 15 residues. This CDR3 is CASSSSAGRSYEQYF. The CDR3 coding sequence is TGTGCCAGCAGCTCCTCTGCCGGGCGCTCCTACGAGCAGTACTTC.

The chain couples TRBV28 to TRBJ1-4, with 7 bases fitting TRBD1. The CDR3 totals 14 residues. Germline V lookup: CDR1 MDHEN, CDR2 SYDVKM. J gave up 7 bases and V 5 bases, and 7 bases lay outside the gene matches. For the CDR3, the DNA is TGTGCCAGCAGTCCGAACAGGGGTGGTGAAAAACTGTTTTTT. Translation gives CASSPNRGGEKLFF.

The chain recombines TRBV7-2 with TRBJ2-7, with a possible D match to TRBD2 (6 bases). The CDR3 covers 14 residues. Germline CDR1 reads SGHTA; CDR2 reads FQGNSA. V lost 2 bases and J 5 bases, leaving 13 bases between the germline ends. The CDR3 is CASSLLRGVHEQYF. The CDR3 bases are TGTGCCAGCAGCTTATTGCGGGGTGTCCACGAGCAGTACTTC.

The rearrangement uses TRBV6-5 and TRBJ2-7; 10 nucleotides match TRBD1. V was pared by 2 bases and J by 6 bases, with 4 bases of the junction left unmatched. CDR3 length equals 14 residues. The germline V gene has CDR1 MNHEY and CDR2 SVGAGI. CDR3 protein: CASSYTGTGAEQYF. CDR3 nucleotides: TGTGCCAGCAGTTACACCGGGACAGGGGCCGAGCAGTACTTC.

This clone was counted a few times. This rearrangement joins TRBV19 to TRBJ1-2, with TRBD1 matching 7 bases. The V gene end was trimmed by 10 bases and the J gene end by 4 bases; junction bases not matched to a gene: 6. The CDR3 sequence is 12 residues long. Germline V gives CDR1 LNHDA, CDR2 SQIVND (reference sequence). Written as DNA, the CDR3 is TGTGCCACCCTACAGGGGACCTATGGCTACACCTTC. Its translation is CATLQGTYGYTF.

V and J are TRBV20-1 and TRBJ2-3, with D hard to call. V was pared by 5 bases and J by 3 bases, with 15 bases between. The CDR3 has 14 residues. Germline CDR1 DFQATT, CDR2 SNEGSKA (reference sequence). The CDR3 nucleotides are TGCAGTGCTGGCGAGACGCCCAGGACAGATACGCAGTATTTT. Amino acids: CSAGETPRTDTQYF.

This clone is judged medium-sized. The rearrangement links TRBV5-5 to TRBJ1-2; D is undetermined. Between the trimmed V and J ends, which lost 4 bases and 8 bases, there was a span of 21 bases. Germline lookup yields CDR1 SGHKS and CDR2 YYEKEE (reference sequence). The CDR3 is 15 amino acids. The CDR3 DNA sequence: TGTGCCAGCAGCCCCCGGGCCCAGGCAATGGGGGGCTACACCTTC. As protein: CASSPRAQAMGGYTF. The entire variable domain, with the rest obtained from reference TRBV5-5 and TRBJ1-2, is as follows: DAGVTQSPTHLIKTRGQQVTLRCSPISGHKSVSWYQQVLGQGPQFIFQYYEKEERGRGNFPDRFSARQFPNYSSELNVNALLLGDSALYLCASSPRAQAMGGYTFGSGTRLTVV.

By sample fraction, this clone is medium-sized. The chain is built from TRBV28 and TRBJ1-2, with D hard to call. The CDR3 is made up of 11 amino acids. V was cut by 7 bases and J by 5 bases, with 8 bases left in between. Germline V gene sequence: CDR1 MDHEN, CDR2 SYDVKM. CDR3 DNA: TGTGCCAGCACCCAGTATTATGGCTACACCTTC. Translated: CASTQYYGYTF.

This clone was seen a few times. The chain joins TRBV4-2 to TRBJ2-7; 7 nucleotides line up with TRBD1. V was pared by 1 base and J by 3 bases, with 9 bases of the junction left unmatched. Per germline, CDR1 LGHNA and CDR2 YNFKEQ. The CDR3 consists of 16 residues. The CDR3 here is CASSQGDRDPFYEQYF. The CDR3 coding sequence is TGTGCCAGCAGCCAAGGAGACAGGGACCCCTTCTACGAGCAGTACTTC.

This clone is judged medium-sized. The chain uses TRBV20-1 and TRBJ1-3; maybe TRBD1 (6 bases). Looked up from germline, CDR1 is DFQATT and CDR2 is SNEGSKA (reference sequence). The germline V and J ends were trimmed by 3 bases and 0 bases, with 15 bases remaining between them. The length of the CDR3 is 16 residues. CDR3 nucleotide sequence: TGCAGTGCTAGTGTGAGGGGGAAAAGCTCTGGAAACACCATATATTTT. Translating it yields CSASVRGKSSGNTIYF.

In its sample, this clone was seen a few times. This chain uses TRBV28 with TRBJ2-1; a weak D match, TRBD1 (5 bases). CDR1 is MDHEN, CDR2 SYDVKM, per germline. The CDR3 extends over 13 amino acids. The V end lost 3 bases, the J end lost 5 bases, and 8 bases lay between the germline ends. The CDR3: CASSFGRDNEQFF. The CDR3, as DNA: TGTGCCAGCAGTTTTGGCAGGGACAATGAGCAGTTCTTC.

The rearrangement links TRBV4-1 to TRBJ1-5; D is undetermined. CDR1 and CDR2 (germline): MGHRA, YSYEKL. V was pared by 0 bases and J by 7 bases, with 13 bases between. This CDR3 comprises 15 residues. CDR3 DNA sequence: TGCGCCAGCAGCCAAGATCTTGGGTGGGTCCAGCCCCAGCATTTT. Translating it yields CASSQDLGWVQPQHF.

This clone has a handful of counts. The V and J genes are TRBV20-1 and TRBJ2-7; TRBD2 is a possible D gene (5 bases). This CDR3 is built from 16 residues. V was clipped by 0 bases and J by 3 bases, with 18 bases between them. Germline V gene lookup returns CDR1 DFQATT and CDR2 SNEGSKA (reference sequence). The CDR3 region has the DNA TGCAGTGCTAGAGATTTTAAAAGTAGTACTAGCTACGAGCAGTACTTC. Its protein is CSARDFKSSTSYEQYF.

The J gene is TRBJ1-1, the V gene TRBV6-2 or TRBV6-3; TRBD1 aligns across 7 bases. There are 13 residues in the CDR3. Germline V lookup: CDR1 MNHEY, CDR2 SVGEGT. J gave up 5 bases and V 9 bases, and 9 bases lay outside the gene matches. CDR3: CASTGTVRTEAFF. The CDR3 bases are TGTGCCAGTACCGGGACAGTGCGTACTGAAGCTTTCTTT.

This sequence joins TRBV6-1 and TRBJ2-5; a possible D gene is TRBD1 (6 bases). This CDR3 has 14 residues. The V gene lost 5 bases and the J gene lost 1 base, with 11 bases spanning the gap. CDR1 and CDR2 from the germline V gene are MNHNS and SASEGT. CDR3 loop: CASSPRDIQETQYF. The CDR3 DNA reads TGTGCCAGCAGTCCTCGGGACATCCAAGAGACCCAGTACTTC.